The 22 T cell receptor beta chains below all came from one sample that was sequenced in a study of OX40 agonist ivuxolimab in advanced cancers. Here immunoSEQ multiplex PCR was the method, and the copy in TCRdb shows in-frame clones only, minus some. The sample has roughly 100,000 clones, about nine tenths seen once. This material consisted of CD4+ or CD8+ T cells sorted from blood, taken in a trial of the OX40 agonist ivuxolimab. The origin of the receptors is an adult with an advanced solid tumor such as melanoma, head and neck, liver or kidney cancer.

V usage is TRBV6-6 and J usage is TRBJ1-2, with TRBD1 matching 9 bases. J gave up 1 base and V 6 bases, and 6 bases lay outside the gene matches. Per germline, CDR1 MNHNY and CDR2 SVGAGI (reference sequence). The CDR3 covers 15 residues. The CDR3 here is CASRNRGRDNYGYTF. The CDR3, as DNA: TGTGCCAGCAGAAACAGGGGGCGCGATAACTATGGCTACACCTTC.

The chain is built from TRBV5-1 and TRBJ2-6, with D perhaps TRBD2 (5 bases). The germline V gene encodes CDR1 SGHRS and CDR2 YFSETQ. The CDR3 sequence is 15 residues long. V dropped 2 bases and J dropped 3 bases, with 9 bases sitting between them. CDR3 sequence (DNA): TGCGCCAGCAGCTTAGGTGGGAGTGGGGCCAACGTCCTGACTTTC. Translation gives CASSLGGSGANVLTF. The whole variable domain, remainder taken from reference TRBV5-1 and TRBJ2-6, is KAGVTQTPRYLIKTRGQQVTLSCSPISGHRSVSWYQQTPGQGLQFLFEYFSETQRNKGNFPGRFSGRQFSNSRSEMNVSTLELGDSALYLCASSLGGSGANVLTFGAGSRLTVL.

CDR3 bases: TGTGCCAGCAGGGGCGTCGGGCAGGGCTACACCTTC. This encodes CASRGVGQGYTF. The J gene is TRBJ1-2, the V gene TRBV25-1, with D uncertain. The CDR3 has 12 residues. CDR1 is MGHDK, CDR2 SYGVNS, per germline. V was clipped by 6 bases and J by 8 bases, with 13 bases between them.

There are a few counts of this clone. The chain joins TRBV5-8 to TRBJ2-7; 7 bases match TRBD2. The V gene's germline CDR1 is SGHTS and CDR2 YDEGEE. Germline trimming cut 2 bases from V and 2 bases from J; bases unmatched to any gene: 4. The length of the CDR3 is 14 residues. The chain's CDR3 is CASSLQRGPYEQYF. Here the CDR3 DNA reads TGTGCCAGCAGCTTACAGCGGGGTCCCTACGAGCAGTACTTC.

The chain carries TRBV7-2 and TRBJ2-3; D is ambiguous. This CDR3 comprises 14 residues. Trimming took 3 bases from V and 4 from J, leaving 11 bases between them. CDR1 and CDR2 (germline): SGHTA, FQGNSA. This CDR3 reads CASSFSVGSDTQYF. The CDR3, as DNA: TGTGCCAGCAGCTTCTCGGTGGGCTCAGATACGCAGTATTTT.

The chain carries TRBV7-2 and TRBJ2-7; 8 bases line up with TRBD1. Germline lookup yields CDR1 SGHTA and CDR2 FQGNSA. The CDR3 is made up of 17 amino acids. The J segment lost 1 base and the V segment lost 5 bases, leaving 13 bases of the junction unmatched. The DNA of the CDR3 is TGTGCCAGCAGCACAGGGGGTGGGCTTCTGAGGTCCTACGAGCAGTACTTC. It specifies CASSTGGGLLRSYEQYF.

The V gene is TRBV28, the J gene TRBJ1-1, with 10 bases identical to TRBD1. The germline V gene encodes CDR1 MDHEN and CDR2 SYDVKM. This CDR3 contains 13 residues. Losses at the gene ends were 6 bases for V and 6 bases for J; bases not matched to a gene: 4. The CDR3 sequence: CASRRDRGAEAFF. The CDR3, as DNA: TGTGCCAGCAGGCGGGACAGGGGCGCTGAAGCTTTCTTT.

This clone was detected only a few times. No DNA is shown, since the ends of the CDR3 on it are uncertain; the CDR3 is the one TCRdb lists. The V and J genes are TRBV6-1 and TRBJ2-7; the table assigns TRBD1, which was not confirmed against the DNA. The CDR3 extends over 13 residues, inclusive of both ends. Germline CDR1 and CDR2: MNHNS and SASEGT. The CDR3 sequence is CASILGQGNEQYF.

This chain connects TRBV14 to TRBJ2-5; 9 nucleotides line up with TRBD1. V lost 6 bases and J lost 5; bases outside the gene matches: 13. The CDR3 totals 16 residues. Germline V lookup: CDR1 SGHDN, CDR2 FVKESK. CDR3 sequence reads: CASSIIQGARVETQYF. The CDR3, as DNA: TGTGCCAGCAGTATCATACAGGGGGCGAGGGTGGAGACCCAGTACTTC.

The gene calls are TRBV18 and TRBJ2-7, with D perhaps matching TRBD1 (6 bases). The V end lost 2 bases, the J end lost 2 bases, and 13 bases lay between the germline ends. This CDR3 has 15 residues. CDR1 and CDR2 from the germline V gene are KGHSH and LQKENI. The DNA for the CDR3 is TGTGCCAGCTCACCAATGAGACAGGACCCCTACGAGCAGTACTTC. Protein product: CASSPMRQDPYEQYF.

The chain employs TRBV5-4 and TRBJ2-1; D is perhaps TRBD2 (5 bases). The V end was cut by 0 bases, the J end by 0 bases, with 10 bases between. The CDR3 extends over 16 amino acids. Germline V lookup: CDR1 SGHNT, CDR2 YYREEE (reference sequence). The CDR3, as DNA: TGTGCCAGCAGCTTGGGGTCTAGCCCCTCCTACAATGAGCAGTTCTTC. Translation: CASSLGSSPSYNEQFF.

The chain combines TRBV11-2 with TRBJ2-5; TRBD2 matches at 15 bases. The germline V gene encodes CDR1 SGHAT and CDR2 FQNNGV. The CDR3 runs to 17 residues. V gave up 5 bases and J gave up 4 bases; unmatched junction bases: 8. In DNA, the CDR3 is TGTGCCAGCAGCCCCGGGACTAGCGGGGGGCCCCGAGAGACCCAGTACTTC. Encoded protein: CASSPGTSGGPRETQYF.

The chain recombines TRBV7-9 with TRBJ1-1; D is possibly TRBD1 (5 bases). Germline CDR1 reads SEHNR; CDR2 reads FQNEAQ (reference sequence). The length of the CDR3 is 14 residues. V shed 5 bases and J shed 9 bases, with 19 bases lying between them. The CDR3 loop is CASSPDRTGPKAFF. The CDR3 region has the DNA TGTGCCAGCAGCCCCGACCGAACAGGACCAAAAGCTTTCTTT.

This clone appeared a single time. This chain uses TRBV7-2 with TRBJ1-2, with TRBD1 matching 10 bases. The CDR3 totals 16 residues. After removal of 1 base from V and 3 bases from J, the junction contained 5 bases not matched to a gene. The V gene's germline CDR1 is SGHTA and CDR2 FQGNSA. The CDR3 protein is CASSLVPTGGDYGYTF. CDR3 nucleotide sequence: TGTGCCAGCAGCTTAGTCCCGACAGGGGGCGACTATGGCTACACCTTC.

The V call is TRBV19, the J call TRBJ1-2; 9 bases fit TRBD1. CDR1 LNHDA and CDR2 SQIVND come from the germline V gene (reference sequence). The CDR3 runs to 16 residues. The trim removed 4 bases at V and 7 bases at J, leaving 13 bases unmatched. For the CDR3, the DNA is TGTGCCAGTAGTACTCGACCGGGACAGGGAGTTGGTGGCTACACCTTC. Encoded protein: CASSTRPGQGVGGYTF.

This clone was observed once. This chain joins TRBV11-2 and TRBJ2-1; D assignment may be TRBD1 or TRBD2 (6 bases each). This CDR3 is 15 amino acids long. The V end was cut by 3 bases, the J end by 10 bases, with 19 bases between. Germline V lookup: CDR1 SGHAT, CDR2 FQNNGV. For the CDR3, the DNA is TGTGCCAGCAGCTTTAGCCTCGGGGGCTCGGGGGAGCAGTTCTTC. Translating gives CASSFSLGGSGEQFF.

The sample holds one count of this clone. In DNA form, the CDR3 reads TGTGCCAGCTCATCCCGGGACAACAACTATGGCTACACCTTC. This sequence encodes CASSSRDNNYGYTF. V usage is TRBV18 and J usage is TRBJ1-2, with D perhaps matching TRBD1 (6 bases). CDR3 size: 14 residues. Trimming stripped 5 bases from V and 2 bases from J, with 12 bases between. Germline CDR1 reads KGHSH; CDR2 reads LQKENI. The full variable domain, in which reference TRBV18 and TRBJ1-2 provide the parts outside the CDR3, is NAGVMQNPRHLVRRRGQEARLRCSPMKGHSHVYWYRQLPEEGLKFMVYLQKENIIDESGMPKERFSAEFPKEGPSILRIQQVVRGDSAAYFCASSSRDNNYGYTFGSGTRLTVV.

On this clone itself: Other DNA sequences of this sample code for an identical CDR3. This chain joins TRBV28 and TRBJ1-5; a weak D match, TRBD1 (6 bases). Per germline, CDR1 MDHEN and CDR2 SYDVKM. The ends were cut back, 3 bases at V and 0 bases at J, with 9 bases in the middle. CDR3 length: 15 residues. The CDR3 DNA reads TGTGCCAGCAGTTTCGGACAGTATAGCAATCAGCCCCAGCATTTT. Translation gives CASSFGQYSNQPQHF.

The chain links TRBV27 to TRBJ2-7, with a weak D call TRBD1 (6 bases). CDR3 length: 12 residues. Germline V gene sequence: CDR1 MNHEY, CDR2 SMNVEV (reference sequence). Trimming left V 6 bases short and J 2 bases short, with 8 bases between. DNA of the CDR3: TGTGCCAGCAGGAACAGGGCCTACGAGCAGTACTTC. Protein sequence: CASRNRAYEQYF.

The chain uses TRBV29-1 and TRBJ2-4; 8 nucleotides agree with TRBD1. This CDR3 has 16 amino acids. After removal of 1 base from V and 2 bases from J, the junction contained 7 bases not matched to a gene. Germline V lookup: CDR1 SQVTM, CDR2 ANQGSEA. The DNA for the CDR3 is TGCAGCGTTGAAGGGGGACAGGAGGGGTCCAAAAACATTCAGTACTTC. Protein sequence: CSVEGGQEGSKNIQYF. The full variable domain, rest sourced from reference TRBV29-1 and TRBJ2-4, is SAVISQKPSRDICQRGTSLTIQCQVDSQVTMMFWYRQQPGQSLTLIATANQGSEATYESGFVIDKFPISRPNLTFSTLTVSNMSPEDSSIYLCSVEGGQEGSKNIQYFGAGTRLSVL.

The rearrangement uses TRBV19 and TRBJ2-3; D is perhaps TRBD1 or TRBD2 (5 bases each). The ends were cut back, 5 bases at V and 2 bases at J, with 14 bases in the middle. Germline V gene lookup returns CDR1 LNHDA and CDR2 SQIVND (reference sequence). The CDR3 has 15 amino acids. CDR3 sequence: CASSPRDGLTDTQYF. For the CDR3, the DNA is TGTGCCAGTAGTCCCCGGGACGGTCTCACAGATACGCAGTATTTT.

The rearrangement uses TRBV30 and TRBJ1-5; the D is unclear. This CDR3 has 14 residues. Trimming left V 1 base short and J 7 bases short, with 14 bases between. From germline, CDR1 is GTSNPN and CDR2 SVGIG (reference sequence). CDR3 loop: CAWSARPLGQPQHF. CDR3 in DNA: TGTGCCTGGAGTGCTCGACCTCTTGGGCAGCCCCAGCATTTT.